One sample yielded the 25 T cell receptor beta chains listed below, sequenced in a study of graft-versus-host responses after intestinal transplantation. Generated by immunoSEQ multiplex PCR, the TCRdb table keeps only in-frame clones and is missing some. The sample shows about 78,000 clones, roughly 84% of them seen only once. Their target antigens are unknown. The sample in question was unstimulated CD8+ T cells sorted from spleen or lymph node cells, obtained before transplant. The source is a human donor who was the organ donor for an intestinal transplant.

This chain uses TRBV4-2 with TRBJ2-3; D remains unclear. The V end was cut by 1 base, the J end by 2 bases, with 10 bases between. This CDR3 spans 15 amino acids. Germline V gives CDR1 LGHNA, CDR2 YNFKEQ. CDR3 nucleotides: TGTGCCAGCAGCCAAGTAGCACTGCACACAGATACGCAGTATTTT. Protein product: CASSQVALHTDTQYF.

This chain joins TRBV30 and TRBJ1-6; D perhaps matches TRBD1 (6 bases). The V and J ends lost 4 bases and 4 bases respectively, with 17 bases between them. Looked up from germline, CDR1 is GTSNPN and CDR2 is SVGIG (reference sequence). The CDR3 consists of 16 residues. The CDR3 region is CAWTADRTVYNSPLHF. In DNA, the CDR3 is TGTGCCTGGACTGCAGATCGGACAGTTTATAATTCACCCCTCCACTTT.

This clone showed up just once. The CDR3 DNA is TGTGCCAGCACATATTCCCCATTAATAGGGTCTTTGGGCGGCTACACCTTC. Its translation is CASTYSPLIGSLGGYTF. This sequence joins TRBV5-6 and TRBJ1-2; no definite D call. The CDR3 spans 17 residues. The V gene lost 6 bases and the J gene lost 8 bases, with 29 bases spanning the gap. Looked up from germline, CDR1 is SGHDT and CDR2 is YYEEEE.

This clone was seen only once. The J gene is TRBJ1-1, the V gene TRBV27, with D possibly being TRBD1 (6 bases). This CDR3 region has 14 residues. CDR1 is MNHEY and CDR2 is SMNVEV in the germline V gene (reference sequence). V was trimmed by 5 bases and J by 1 base, leaving 11 bases between them. CDR3 sequence: CASSPWTANTEAFF. The CDR3 region has the DNA TGTGCCAGCAGTCCATGGACAGCGAACACTGAAGCTTTCTTT.

The rearrangement links TRBV7-8 to TRBJ2-1, with TRBD2 matching over 11 bases. Germline CDR1 SGHVS, CDR2 FQNEAQ. The ends lost 4 bases at V and 2 bases at J; junction bases unmatched: 1. The CDR3 has 15 amino acids. The CDR3 spells CASSWGLAAYNEQFF. CDR3 nucleotides: TGTGCCAGCAGCTGGGGACTAGCGGCCTACAATGAGCAGTTCTTC.

The chain links TRBV27 to TRBJ1-2; TRBD1 agrees at 9 bases. The V gene end was trimmed by 3 bases and the J gene end by 2 bases; junction bases not matched to a gene: 4. Germline V gives CDR1 MNHEY, CDR2 SMNVEV (reference sequence). CDR3 length: 15 residues. The DNA for the CDR3 is TGTGCCAGCAGTTTCGGGACAGGGCTCAACTATGGCTACACCTTC. It encodes CASSFGTGLNYGYTF.

This clone has more than one count but fewer than ten. This chain connects TRBV6-4 to TRBJ2-7, with a tentative D call TRBD1 (5 bases). The V gene's germline CDR1 is MRHNA and CDR2 SNTAGT. CDR3 length: 14 residues. V gave up 3 bases and J gave up 3 bases, with 12 bases separating them. For the CDR3, the DNA is TGTGCCAGCAGTGAGAGACAGAAATTCTACGAGCAGTACTTC. It translates to CASSERQKFYEQYF.

This chain links TRBV5-1 with TRBJ2-7; D is unclear. This CDR3 region has 15 residues. CDR1 is SGHRS and CDR2 is YFSETQ in the germline V gene. Trimming shortened V by 0 bases and J by 4 bases, and 14 bases separated the two germline ends. CDR3 nucleotide sequence: TGCGCCAGCAGCTTGGCCAAAACTGGTGGTTACGAGCAGTACTTC. Translating it yields CASSLAKTGGYEQYF.

This clone was observed once. V and J are TRBV4-2 and TRBJ2-5; D is undetermined. This CDR3 region has 13 residues. The germline V gene has CDR1 LGHNA and CDR2 YNFKEQ. V was cut by 1 base and J by 1 base, with 4 bases left in between. The CDR3 DNA reads TGTGCCAGCAGCCAAGGCAGCCAAGAGACCCAGTACTTC. This gives the protein CASSQGSQETQYF.

V and J are TRBV7-6 and TRBJ2-1; D might be TRBD2 (6 bases). The CDR3 runs to 15 residues. CDR1 is SGHVS, CDR2 FNYEAQ, per germline. Trimming removed 1 base at V and 2 bases at J, with 9 bases between. The DNA of the CDR3 is TGTGCCAGCAGCTTAGGGGACTCCCCCTACAATGAGCAGTTCTTC. Protein product: CASSLGDSPYNEQFF.

This clone was seen only a few times. The chain links TRBV27 to TRBJ1-1; 7 positions match TRBD1. CDR1 and CDR2 (germline): MNHEY, SMNVEV (reference sequence). J was trimmed by 1 base and V by 4 bases; bases with no gene match: 0. This CDR3 region has 13 residues. DNA for the CDR3: TGTGCCAGCAGTTGGACAGGGAACACTGAAGCTTTCTTT. Its translation is CASSWTGNTEAFF.

There are a few counts of this clone. The chain links TRBV30 to TRBJ2-7; weak D call: TRBD1 (6 bases). The CDR3 is 13 residues long. Looked up from germline, CDR1 is GTSNPN and CDR2 is SVGIG (reference sequence). The CDR3 loop is CACGQTNSYEQYF. For the CDR3, the DNA is TGTGCTTGTGGACAGACTAACTCCTACGAGCAGTACTTC.

The chain has TRBV15 and TRBJ1-5; D is unresolved. V lost 0 bases to trimming and J lost 7 bases, with 13 bases between them. CDR3 length: 15 amino acids. Germline assignment: CDR1 LNHNV and CDR2 YYDKDF (reference sequence). CDR3 coding DNA: TGTGCCACCAGCAGAGATCTCGCAGAATCCCAGCCCCAGCATTTT. This encodes CATSRDLAESQPQHF. Using reference TRBV15 and TRBJ1-5 for the parts outside the CDR3, the full variable domain is DAMVIQNPRYQVTQFGKPVTLSCSQTLNHNVMYWYQQKSSQAPKLLFHYYDKDFNNEADTPDNFQSRRPNTSFCFLDIRSPGLGDTAMYLCATSRDLAESQPQHFGDGTRLSIL.

The chain links TRBV5-4 to TRBJ1-1; unclear D gene. V shed 3 bases and J shed 3 bases, with 9 bases lying between them. The CDR3 is 13 residues long. Germline CDR1 SGHNT, CDR2 YYREEE (reference sequence). The CDR3 reads CASSSYLDTEAFF. The CDR3 nucleotides read TGTGCCAGCAGCTCATATTTGGACACTGAAGCTTTCTTT.

This clone was counted a single time. The chain uses TRBV28 and TRBJ1-6; TRBD1 agrees at 7 bases. This CDR3 region has 14 residues. CDR1 and CDR2 from the germline V gene are MDHEN and SYDVKM. The J segment lost 10 bases and the V segment lost 6 bases, leaving 9 bases of the junction unmatched. DNA of the CDR3: TGTGCCAGCAGCCCACAGGGGTATGGATCACCCCTCCACTTT. It encodes CASSPQGYGSPLHF. The whole variable domain, filled in from reference TRBV28 and TRBJ1-6, reads DVKVTQSSRYLVKRTGEKVFLECVQDMDHENMFWYRQDPGLGLRLIYFSYDVKMKEKGDIPEGYSVSREKKERFSLILESASTNQTSMYLCASSPQGYGSPLHFGNGTRLTVT.

V is TRBV11-2 and J is TRBJ1-1, with D unclear. Germline values: CDR1 SGHAT, CDR2 FQNNGV. This CDR3 spans 13 amino acids. Trimming took off 7 bases at V and 7 bases at J, with 16 bases between the two ends. The CDR3 DNA reads as TGTGCCAGCACACTCGGCCCCGGTATTGAAGCTTTCTTT. Its protein product is CASTLGPGIEAFF.

The chain carries TRBV9 and TRBJ1-3; D uncertain. The CDR3 is 14 residues long. Germline V gene data show CDR1 as SGDLS and CDR2 as YYNGEE. The germline V and J ends were trimmed by 1 base and 4 bases, with 9 bases remaining between them. DNA of the CDR3: TGTGCCAGCAGCGTATCAGGCATCGGAAACACCATATATTTT. Residues: CASSVSGIGNTIYF.

The rearrangement links TRBV15 to TRBJ1-2, with TRBD1 matching 8 bases. This CDR3 has 15 residues. CDR1 and CDR2 from the germline V gene are LNHNV and YYDKDF (reference sequence). V lost 5 bases, J lost 4 bases, and 9 bases stayed unmatched. The CDR3 region has the DNA TGTGCCACCAGCCCTAGGACAGGGAGGACCTATGGCTACACCTTC. It specifies CATSPRTGRTYGYTF.

This rearrangement joins TRBV28 to TRBJ2-7, with 9 bases matching TRBD2. Trimming cost V 3 bases and J 3 bases; bases outside gene matches: 6. Per germline, CDR1 MDHEN and CDR2 SYDVKM. This CDR3 spans 15 amino acids. CDR3 in DNA: TGTGCCAGCAGTTTGGTGGGACTAGCCGTCTACGAGCAGTACTTC. Amino acids: CASSLVGLAVYEQYF.

The rearrangement uses TRBV6-5 and TRBJ2-1; D is uncertain. This CDR3 region has 15 residues. V lost 0 bases and J lost 0, with 6 bases in between. In germline, CDR1 is MNHEY, CDR2 SVGAGI. Here the CDR3 DNA reads TGTGCCAGCAGTTACTCAGAGGACTCCTACAATGAGCAGTTCTTC. It yields the protein CASSYSEDSYNEQFF.

This clone has a handful of counts. CDR3 in amino acids: CASSPWMGVNTEAFF. CDR3 nucleotide sequence: TGTGCCAGCAGCCCTTGGATGGGGGTGAACACTGAAGCTTTCTTT. This chain links TRBV5-4 with TRBJ1-1, with a weak D call TRBD1 (5 bases). There are 15 residues in the CDR3. CDR1 SGHNT and CDR2 YYREEE come from the germline V gene (reference sequence). The germline V and J ends were trimmed by 4 bases and 0 bases, with 13 bases remaining between them.

The count of this clone is one. This rearrangement joins TRBV9 to TRBJ2-7; D might be TRBD1 or TRBD2, each matching 5 bases. Germline CDR1 SGDLS, CDR2 YYNGEE. The CDR3 spans 14 residues. The V and J ends lost 1 base and 4 bases respectively, with 12 bases between them. The CDR3 DNA follows: TGTGCCAGCAGCGTATCTGGGACGGCGTACGAGCAGTACTTC. Encoded protein: CASSVSGTAYEQYF.

The chain joins TRBV27 to TRBJ1-1, with a possible D match to TRBD1 (5 bases). Trimming removed 3 bases at V and 4 bases at J, with 12 bases between. The CDR3 has 14 residues. From germline, CDR1 is MNHEY and CDR2 SMNVEV (reference sequence). The CDR3 sequence: CASSFGTAGTEAFF. CDR3 sequence (DNA): TGTGCCAGCAGTTTCGGGACGGCGGGCACTGAAGCTTTCTTT.

This chain connects TRBV5-6 to TRBJ1-5; D not resolved. From germline, CDR1 is SGHDT and CDR2 YYEEEE. The CDR3 is 14 residues long. Trimming stripped 2 bases from V and 6 bases from J, with 12 bases between. The DNA for the CDR3 is TGTGCCAGCAGCTTTCGGGGTTTCGGTCAGCCCCAGCATTTT. Translating gives CASSFRGFGQPQHF.

In its sample, this clone was seen a few times. This chain joins TRBV6-4 and TRBJ1-6; 8 bases line up with TRBD1. The length of the CDR3 is 15 residues. The ends lost 0 bases at V and 7 bases at J; junction bases unmatched: 2. Germline-derived CDR1 and CDR2 are MRHNA and SNTAGT. The CDR3 DNA reads as TGTGCCAGCAGTGACTCTCCAGGGGGCAATTCACCCCTCCACTTT. The encoded protein is CASSDSPGGNSPLHF.